This TCR beta chain was profiled in a study of blood T cell repertoires in COVID-19. Overall study context: Specimens from acute and convalescent COVID-19 originated in the United States, Italy and Spain. In each case, the material was cDNA or gDNA derived from T cells, B-cell-depleted T cells, or PBMCs.

About this clone itself: Other DNA sequences in this specimen translate into the identical CDR3.

Per the authors' pipeline: Reference gene primer amplification yielded estimated nucleated cell counts. Measured with immunoSEQ multiplex PCR; TCRdb has only the in-frame clones, and not every one. V, J and clone size are those of that table, while D and trimming were read from the DNA. The repertoire holds some 200,000 clones, with about 80% as singletons. Per germline, CDR1 SGDLS and CDR2 YYNGEE. Trimming shortened V by 0 bases and J by 0 bases, and 6 bases separated the two germline ends. This CDR3 region has 14 residues. The sequence was collected from a woman aged 40 to 50 with acute COVID-19. The sequenced material came from PBMCs or T cells enriched from blood (not recorded which). The genes are TRBV9 and TRBJ1-1; D is possibly TRBD1 (6 bases). For the CDR3, the DNA is TGTGCCAGCAGCGTAGACAGGGTGAACACTGAAGCTTTCTTT. This translates into CASSVDRVNTEAFF.